This T cell receptor (beta chain) was observed in a study of blood T cell repertoires in COVID-19 (dated by TCRdb to the early 2020s). In terms of the full investigation: The collaborator samples originated in the United States, Italy and Spain and spanned the acute and convalescent phases of COVID-19. Nearly every sample came with metadata listing a de-identified subject ID, COVID-19 status, age in years and sex. The dataset comprised deeply sampled blood TCRbeta repertoires from subjects exposed to, actively infected with, or recovered from COVID-19. Samples came from the ongoing ImmuneRACE study (first 160 participants) plus 1,254 subjects from 6 global collaborators. Where available, HLA class I and class II types were taken from metadata supplied by the sample provider and were not determined by assay-based typing. A freely available public database, intended as a resource for researchers studying the immune response to SARS-CoV-2, is where the repertoires were released. The prospective study material was composed of cDNA or gDNA derived from T cells, B-cell-depleted T cells, or PBMCs. Paper-wide results and their limitations: Clinical and demographic metadata were provided uncurated, with the amount varying by source and participant.

TCRbeta CDR3 regions were amplified from genomic DNA using the immunoSEQ Assay, a bias-controlled multiplex PCR. On the authors' methods: Within the assay, amplification of reference gene primers was used to estimate how many nucleated cells each sample contained. To quantify the absolute abundance of each unique TCRbeta CDR3 rearrangement, sequence reads were collapsed and filtered. For each sample, productive Simpson clonality was calculated as the square root of Simpson's diversity index across productive rearrangements. TCRdb's version of the immuneACCESS table is confined to in-frame rearrangements and falls short of the full clone set. An unresolved V gene accounts for under half of the shortfall where checked; the remainder is of unknown origin. The V and J calls and the clone size are those of that table, but D and trimming were determined from the DNA. This sample has about 300,000 clones in its table, and roughly 90% of those were observed once. The leading ten clones occupy approximately 2.4% of the sample.

Each collaborating institution followed its own protocols to collect whole blood in K2EDTA tubes. For TCRbeta analysis, collaborators shipped samples as frozen whole blood, isolated PBMCs, or DNA extracted from either of those sample types. With regard to this clone: Its recognized antigen is unknown. The sample holds no much larger clone one base away, and base qualities are not on file.

Cut back by 4 bases and 0 bases, the V and J ends lie 17 bases apart. From its cysteine to its phenylalanine, the CDR3 spans 18 amino acids. The kept DNA is CDR3 alone, 54 bases in frame from the first base. Based on the germline V gene, the CDR1 and CDR2 sequences are SGHRS and YFSETQ. The sequence derives from a man between 18 and 35 years old with active or convalescent COVID-19. Sequenced sample: peripheral blood. The chain was built from TRBV5-1 and TRBJ2-6; the D gene could be either TRBD1 or TRBD2, each agreeing at 6 bases. CDR3 reads: CASSLGGQPSSGANVLTF. The DNA reads TGCGCCAGCAGCCTGGGAGGACAGCCGAGCTCTGGGGCCAACGTCCTGACTTTC.